The sequence of this T cell receptor beta chain was determined in a study of OX40 agonist ivuxolimab in advanced cancers. CDR3 length: 16 residues. With 3 bases clipped from V and 0 bases from J, the junction kept 5 bases outside the gene matches. Germline assignment: CDR1 KGHSH and CDR2 LQKENI. Produced via immunoSEQ multiplex PCR; TCRdb's table is partial and in-frame only. The table has 60,000 to 75,000 clones, roughly nine tenths seen once. The sequence was obtained from an adult with an advanced solid tumor such as melanoma, head and neck, liver or kidney cancer. Here the sequenced sample was CD4+ or CD8+ T cells sorted from blood, taken in a trial of the OX40 agonist ivuxolimab. The chain couples TRBV18 to TRBJ1-5; 7 bases fit TRBD1. CDR3 in DNA: TGTGCCAGCTCACCGAACAGGGGTCCTAGCAATCAGCCCCAGCATTTT. The encoded protein is CASSPNRGPSNQPQHF.